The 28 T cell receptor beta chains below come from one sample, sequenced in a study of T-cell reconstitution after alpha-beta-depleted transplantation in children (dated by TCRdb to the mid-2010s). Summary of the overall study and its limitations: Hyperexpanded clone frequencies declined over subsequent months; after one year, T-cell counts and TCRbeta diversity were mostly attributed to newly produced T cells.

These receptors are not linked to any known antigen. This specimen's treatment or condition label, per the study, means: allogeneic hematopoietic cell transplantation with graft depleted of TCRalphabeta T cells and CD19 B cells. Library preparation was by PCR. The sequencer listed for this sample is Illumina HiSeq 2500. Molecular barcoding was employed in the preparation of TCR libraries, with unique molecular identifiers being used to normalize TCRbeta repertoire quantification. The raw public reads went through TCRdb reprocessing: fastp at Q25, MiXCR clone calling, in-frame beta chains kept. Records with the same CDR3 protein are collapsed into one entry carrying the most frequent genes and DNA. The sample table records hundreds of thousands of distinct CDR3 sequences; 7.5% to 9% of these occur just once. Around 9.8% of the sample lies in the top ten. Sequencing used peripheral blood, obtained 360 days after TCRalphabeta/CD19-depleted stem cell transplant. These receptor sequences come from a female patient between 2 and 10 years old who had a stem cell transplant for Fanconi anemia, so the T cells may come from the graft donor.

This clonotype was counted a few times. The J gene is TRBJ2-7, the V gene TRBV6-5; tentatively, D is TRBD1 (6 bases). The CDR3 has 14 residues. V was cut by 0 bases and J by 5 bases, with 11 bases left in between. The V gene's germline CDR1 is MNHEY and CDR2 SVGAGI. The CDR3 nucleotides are TGTGCCAGCAGTTACTCGATCACAGGGAACGAGCAGTACGTC. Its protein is CASSYSITGNEQYV.

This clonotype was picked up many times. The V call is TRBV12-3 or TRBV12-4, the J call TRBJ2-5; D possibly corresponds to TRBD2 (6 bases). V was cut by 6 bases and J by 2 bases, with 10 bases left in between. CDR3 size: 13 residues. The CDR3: CASRVSGQETQYF. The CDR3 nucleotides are TGTGCCAGCAGAGTGAGCGGGCAAGAGACCCAGTACTTC.

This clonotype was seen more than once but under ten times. The CDR3 sequence is CASSPTGQSSYEQYF. DNA of the CDR3: TGTGCCAGCAGCCCCACAGGGCAGAGCTCCTACGAGCAGTACTTC. This rearrangement joins TRBV3-1 to TRBJ2-7, with D possibly TRBD1 on 6 matching bases. CDR3 size: 15 residues. Trimming left V 4 bases short and J 0 bases short, with 13 bases between. The V gene's germline CDR1 is LGHDT and CDR2 YNNKEL (reference sequence).

The DNA of the CDR3 is TGTGCCAGCTCATCCACTACAGGGGAAGCTGAAGCTTTCTTT. It codes for CASSSTTGEAEAFF. The chain joins TRBV18 to TRBJ1-1; the match to TRBD1 covers 7 bases. There are 14 residues in the CDR3. Germline CDR1 is KGHSH and CDR2 is LQKENI. V lost 5 bases to trimming and J lost 6 bases; unmatched junction nucleotides: 9.

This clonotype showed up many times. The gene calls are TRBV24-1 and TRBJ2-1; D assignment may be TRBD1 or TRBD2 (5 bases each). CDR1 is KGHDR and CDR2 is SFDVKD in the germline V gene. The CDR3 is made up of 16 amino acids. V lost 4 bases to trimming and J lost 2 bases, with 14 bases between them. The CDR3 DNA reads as TGTGCCACCAGTGACCTTGGGACGGGTACCTACAATGAGCAGTTCTTC. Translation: CATSDLGTGTYNEQFF.

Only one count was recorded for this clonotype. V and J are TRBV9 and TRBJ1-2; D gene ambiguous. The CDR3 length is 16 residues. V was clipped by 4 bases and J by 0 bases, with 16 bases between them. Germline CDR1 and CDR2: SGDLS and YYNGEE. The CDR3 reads CASSPGGKPSNYGYTF. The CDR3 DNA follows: TGTGCCAGCAGCCCAGGAGGGAAACCATCTAACTATGGCTACACCTTC.

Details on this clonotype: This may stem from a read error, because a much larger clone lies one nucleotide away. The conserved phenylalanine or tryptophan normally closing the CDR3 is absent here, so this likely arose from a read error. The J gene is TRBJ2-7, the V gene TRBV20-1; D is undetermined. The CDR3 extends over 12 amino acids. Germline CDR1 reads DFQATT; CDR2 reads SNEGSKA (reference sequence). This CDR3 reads CSISKNYYEQYC. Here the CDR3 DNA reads TGCAGCATCTCTAAAAATTACTACGAGCAGTACTGC.

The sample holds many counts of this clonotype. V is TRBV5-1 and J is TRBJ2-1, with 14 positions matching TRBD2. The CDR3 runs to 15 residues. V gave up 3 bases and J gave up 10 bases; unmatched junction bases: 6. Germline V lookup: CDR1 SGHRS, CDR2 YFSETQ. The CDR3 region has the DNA TGCGCCAGCAGCTGGGGGACTAGCGGGGGAGAAGAGCAGTTCTTC. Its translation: CASSWGTSGGEEQFF.

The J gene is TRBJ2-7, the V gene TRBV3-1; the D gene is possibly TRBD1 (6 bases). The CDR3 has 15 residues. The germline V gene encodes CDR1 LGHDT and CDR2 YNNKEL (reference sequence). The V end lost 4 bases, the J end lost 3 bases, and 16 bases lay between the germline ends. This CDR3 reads CASSPGQPGLYEQYF. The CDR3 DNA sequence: TGTGCCAGCAGCCCGGGACAACCAGGGCTCTACGAGCAGTACTTC.

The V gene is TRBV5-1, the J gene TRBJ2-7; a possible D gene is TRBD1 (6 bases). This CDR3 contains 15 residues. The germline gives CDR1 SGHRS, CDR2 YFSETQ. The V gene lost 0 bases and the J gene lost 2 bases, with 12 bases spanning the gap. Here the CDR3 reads CASSLDPGHTYEQYF. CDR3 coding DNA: TGCGCCAGCAGCTTGGACCCGGGACACACCTACGAGCAGTACTTC.

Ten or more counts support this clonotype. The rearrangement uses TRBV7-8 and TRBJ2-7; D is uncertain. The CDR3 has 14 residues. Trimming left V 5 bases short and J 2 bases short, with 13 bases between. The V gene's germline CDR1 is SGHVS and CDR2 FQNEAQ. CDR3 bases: TGTGCCAGCAGCCGTGGACCTCTTACCTACGAGCAGTACTTC. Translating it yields CASSRGPLTYEQYF.

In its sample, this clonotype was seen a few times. Written as DNA, the CDR3 is TGTGCCAGCAGCCCAGAGGGGGGCCGCTACGAGCAGTACTTC. Translation gives CASSPEGGRYEQYF. The chain combines TRBV9 with TRBJ2-7; D is possibly TRBD1 or TRBD2 (6 bases each). Trimming took 4 bases from V and 3 from J, leaving 14 bases between them. The germline CDR1 and CDR2 sequences are SGDLS and YYNGEE. This CDR3 has 14 amino acids.

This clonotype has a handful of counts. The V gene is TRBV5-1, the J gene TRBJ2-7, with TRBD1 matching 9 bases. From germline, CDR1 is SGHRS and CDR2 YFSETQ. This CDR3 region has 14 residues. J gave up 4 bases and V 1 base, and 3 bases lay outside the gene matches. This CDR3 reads CASSLTTGGYEQYF. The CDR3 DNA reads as TGCGCCAGCAGCTTGACGACAGGGGGGTACGAGCAGTACTTC.

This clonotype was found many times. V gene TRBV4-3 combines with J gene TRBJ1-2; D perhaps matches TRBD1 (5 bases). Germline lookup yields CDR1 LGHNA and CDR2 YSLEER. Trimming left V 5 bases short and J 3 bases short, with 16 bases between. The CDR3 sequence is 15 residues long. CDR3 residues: CASSSQSLGDYGYTF. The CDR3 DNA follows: TGCGCCAGCAGCTCCCAATCCTTGGGGGACTATGGCTACACCTTC.

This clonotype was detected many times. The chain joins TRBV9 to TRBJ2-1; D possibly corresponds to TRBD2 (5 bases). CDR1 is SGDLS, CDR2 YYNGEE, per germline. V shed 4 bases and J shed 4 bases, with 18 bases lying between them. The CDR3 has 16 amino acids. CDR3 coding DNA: TGTGCCAGCAGCTCCGAGGCGGGTGAGCTGTACAATGAGCAGTTCTTC. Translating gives CASSSEAGELYNEQFF.

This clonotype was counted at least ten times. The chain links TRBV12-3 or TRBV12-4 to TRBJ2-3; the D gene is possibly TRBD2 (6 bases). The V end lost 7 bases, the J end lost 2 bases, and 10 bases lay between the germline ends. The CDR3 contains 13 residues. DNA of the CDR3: TGTGCCAGCAAGGAGGGCCTCACAGATACGCAGTATTTT. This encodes CASKEGLTDTQYF.

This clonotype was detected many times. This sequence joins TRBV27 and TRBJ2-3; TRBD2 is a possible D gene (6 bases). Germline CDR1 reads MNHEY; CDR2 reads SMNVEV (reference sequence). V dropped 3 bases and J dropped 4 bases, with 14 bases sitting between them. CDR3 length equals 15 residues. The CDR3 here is CASSFFREFADTQYF. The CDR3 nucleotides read TGTGCCAGCAGTTTTTTTCGGGAGTTCGCAGATACGCAGTATTTT.

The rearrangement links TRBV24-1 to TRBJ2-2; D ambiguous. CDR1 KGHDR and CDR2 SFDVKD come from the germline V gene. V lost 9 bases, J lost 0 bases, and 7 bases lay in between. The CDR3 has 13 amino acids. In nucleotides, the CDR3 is TGTGCCACCCGACGTACGAACACCGGGGAGCTGTTTTTT. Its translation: CATRRTNTGELFF.

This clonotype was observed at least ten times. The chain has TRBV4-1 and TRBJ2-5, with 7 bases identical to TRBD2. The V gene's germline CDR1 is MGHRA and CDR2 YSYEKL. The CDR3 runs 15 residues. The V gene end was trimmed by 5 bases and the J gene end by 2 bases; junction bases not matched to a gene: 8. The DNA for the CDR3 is TGCGCCAGCAGCGACCATACGCGGGGGCAAGAGACCCAGTACTTC. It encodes CASSDHTRGQETQYF.

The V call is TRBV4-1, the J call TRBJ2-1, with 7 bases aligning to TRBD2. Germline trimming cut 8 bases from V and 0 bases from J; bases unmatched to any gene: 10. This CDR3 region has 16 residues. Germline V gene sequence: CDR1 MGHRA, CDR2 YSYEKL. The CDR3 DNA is TGCGCCAGCCAAGCGGGGACCTTCAGCTCCTACAATGAGCAGTTCTTC. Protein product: CASQAGTFSSYNEQFF.

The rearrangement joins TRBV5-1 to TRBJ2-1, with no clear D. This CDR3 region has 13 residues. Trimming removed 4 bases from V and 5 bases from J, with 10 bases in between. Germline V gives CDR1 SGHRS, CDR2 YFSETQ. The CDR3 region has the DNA TGCGCCAGCAGCCGCACTACGAACAATGAGCAGTTCTTC. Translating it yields CASSRTTNNEQFF.

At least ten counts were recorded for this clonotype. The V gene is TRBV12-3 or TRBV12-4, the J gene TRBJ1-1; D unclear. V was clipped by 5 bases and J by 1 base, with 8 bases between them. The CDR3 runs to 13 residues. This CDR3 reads CASSHGRNTEAFF. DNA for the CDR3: TGTGCCAGCAGTCACGGACGGAACACTGAAGCTTTCTTT.

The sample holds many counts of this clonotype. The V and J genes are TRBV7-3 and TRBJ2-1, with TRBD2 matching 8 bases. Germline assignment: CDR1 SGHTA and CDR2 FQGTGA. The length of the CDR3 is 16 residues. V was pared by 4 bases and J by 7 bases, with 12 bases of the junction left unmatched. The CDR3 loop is CASSSLRGGAFNEQFF. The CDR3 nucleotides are TGTGCCAGCAGCTCCCTTCGGGGGGGGGCATTTAATGAGCAGTTCTTC.

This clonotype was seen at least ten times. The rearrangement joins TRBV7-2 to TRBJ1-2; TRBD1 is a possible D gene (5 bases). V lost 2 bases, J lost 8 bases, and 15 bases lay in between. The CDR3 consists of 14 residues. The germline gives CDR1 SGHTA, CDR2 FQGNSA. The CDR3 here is CASSLRVRDGGYTF. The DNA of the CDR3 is TGTGCCAGCAGCTTAAGGGTCAGGGATGGCGGCTACACCTTC.

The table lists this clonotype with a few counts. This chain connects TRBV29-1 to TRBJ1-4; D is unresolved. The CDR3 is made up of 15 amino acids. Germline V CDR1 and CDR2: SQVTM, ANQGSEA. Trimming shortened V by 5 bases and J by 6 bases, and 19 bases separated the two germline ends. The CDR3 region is CSVTARVGWDEKLFF. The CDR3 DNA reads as TGCAGCGTTACGGCCCGAGTTGGTTGGGATGAAAAACTGTTTTTT.

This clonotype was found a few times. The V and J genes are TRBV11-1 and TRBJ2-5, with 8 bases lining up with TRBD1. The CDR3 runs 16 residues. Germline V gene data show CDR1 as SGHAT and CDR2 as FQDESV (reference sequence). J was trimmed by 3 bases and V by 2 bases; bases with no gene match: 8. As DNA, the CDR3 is TGTGCCAGCAGCTTATCCGGGACAGGTACAGAAGAGACCCAGTACTTC. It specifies CASSLSGTGTEETQYF.

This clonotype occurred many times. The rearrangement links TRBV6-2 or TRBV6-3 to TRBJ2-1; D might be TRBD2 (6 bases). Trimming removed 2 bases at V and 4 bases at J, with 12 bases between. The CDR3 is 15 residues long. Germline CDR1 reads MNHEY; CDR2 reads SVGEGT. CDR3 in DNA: TGTGCCAGCAGTTACCCGGACTACCTGTACAATGAGCAGTTCTTC. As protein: CASSYPDYLYNEQFF.

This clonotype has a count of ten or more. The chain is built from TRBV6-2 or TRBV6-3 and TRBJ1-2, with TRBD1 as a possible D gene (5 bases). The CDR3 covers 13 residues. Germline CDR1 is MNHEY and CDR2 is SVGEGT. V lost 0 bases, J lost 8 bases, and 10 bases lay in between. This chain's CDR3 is CASSYSGQGGYTF. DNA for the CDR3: TGTGCCAGCAGTTACTCTGGGCAGGGAGGCTACACCTTC.